This TCR beta chain was recovered during a study of monozygotic twins with inflammatory bowel disease. Each sample had eight separate cDNA synthesis reactions. TCRdb re-called the 5' RACE reads and gives one entry per CDR3 protein, without DNA. The specimen's table records some 99,000 distinct CDR3 sequences. Per the germline V gene, CDR1 is SGHVS and CDR2 is FQNEAQ. The CDR3 totals 15 residues. The sample taken for sequencing was blood. V and J are TRBV7-8 and TRBJ2-5; checking the TCRdb D call of TRBD2 is not possible without DNA. The sequence was obtained from a human donor with ulcerative colitis or Crohn's disease, or a healthy co-twin of an affected twin (not recorded which). The CDR3 protein is CASSLGGLVGETQYF. Complete variable domain (other parts from reference TRBV7-8 and TRBJ2-5): GAGVSQSPRYKVAKRGQDVALRCDPISGHVSLFWYQQALGQGPEFLTYFQNEAQLDKSGLPSDRFFAERPEGSVSTLKIQRTQQEDSAVYLCASSLGGLVGETQYFGPGTRLLVL.